This T cell receptor beta chain is drawn from a study of T cell changes during pregnancy in multiple sclerosis. V trimming: 6 bases; J trimming: 0 bases; junction bases outside the gene matches: 3. There are 14 residues in the CDR3. CDR1 and CDR2 (germline): PRHDT, FYEKMQ (reference sequence). Data came from immunoSEQ multiplex PCR; TCRdb stores just in-frame clones and leaves some out. The sample yields tens of thousands of clones, about nine tenths seen once. The chain combines TRBV13 with TRBJ2-3; 7 positions match TRBD1. The sequences come from CD8+ T cells from peripheral blood mononuclear cells, collected before pregnancy. The TCR sequence derives from a female donor with multiple sclerosis, enrolled in a pregnancy study. CDR3 sequence: CASRTGESTDTQYF. In DNA form, the CDR3 reads TGTGCCAGCAGAACAGGGGAAAGCACAGATACGCAGTATTTT.